This T cell receptor (beta chain) emerged from a study of cytotoxic CD8 clonotypes in ibrutinib-treated CLL. Study at large: There were, on average, 255,043 productive templates and about 85,000 productive rearrangements per sample.

Germline V CDR1 and CDR2: LNHDA, SQIVND (reference sequence). V lost 2 bases to trimming and J lost 0 bases, with 5 bases between them. CDR3 length equals 13 residues. TCRdb's table, derived via immunoSEQ multiplex PCR, lists solely in-frame clones and lacks some. The sample contains about 140,000 clones, 77% of which appear only once. This rearrangement joins TRBV19 to TRBJ2-7; D is unresolved. The sample consisted of PBMCs, taken after 12 months of ibrutinib treatment. This sequence was found in a human donor with chronic lymphocytic leukemia. CDR3 amino acids: CASSISPSYEQYF. The CDR3 DNA reads TGTGCCAGTAGTATATCACCCTCCTACGAGCAGTACTTC.